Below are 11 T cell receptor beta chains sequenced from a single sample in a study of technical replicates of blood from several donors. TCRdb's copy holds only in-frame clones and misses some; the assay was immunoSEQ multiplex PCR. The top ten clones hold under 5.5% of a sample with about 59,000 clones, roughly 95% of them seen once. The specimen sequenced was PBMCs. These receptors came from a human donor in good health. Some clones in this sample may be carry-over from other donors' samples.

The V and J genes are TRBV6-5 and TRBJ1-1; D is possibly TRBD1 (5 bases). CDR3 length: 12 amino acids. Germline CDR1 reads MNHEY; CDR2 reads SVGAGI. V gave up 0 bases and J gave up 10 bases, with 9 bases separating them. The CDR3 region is CASSYSTGAAFF. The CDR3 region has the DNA TGTGCCAGCAGTTACTCGACTGGGGCAGCTTTCTTT.

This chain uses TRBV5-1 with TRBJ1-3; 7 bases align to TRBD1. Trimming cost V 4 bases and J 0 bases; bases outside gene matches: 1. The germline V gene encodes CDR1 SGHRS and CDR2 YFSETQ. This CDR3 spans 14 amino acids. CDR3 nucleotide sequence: TGCGCCAGCAGCGGGACAGACTCTGGAAACACCATATATTTT. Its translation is CASSGTDSGNTIYF. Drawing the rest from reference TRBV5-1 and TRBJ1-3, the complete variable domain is KAGVTQTPRYLIKTRGQQVTLSCSPISGHRSVSWYQQTPGQGLQFLFEYFSETQRNKGNFPGRFSGRQFSNSRSEMNVSTLELGDSALYLCASSGTDSGNTIYFGEGSWLTVV.

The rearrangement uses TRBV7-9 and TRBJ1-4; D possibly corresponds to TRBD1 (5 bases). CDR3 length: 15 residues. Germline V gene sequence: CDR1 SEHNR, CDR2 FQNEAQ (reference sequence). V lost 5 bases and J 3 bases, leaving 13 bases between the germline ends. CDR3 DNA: TGTGCCAGCAGCCCCACCGGACAACCTAATGAAAAACTGTTTTTT. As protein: CASSPTGQPNEKLFF.

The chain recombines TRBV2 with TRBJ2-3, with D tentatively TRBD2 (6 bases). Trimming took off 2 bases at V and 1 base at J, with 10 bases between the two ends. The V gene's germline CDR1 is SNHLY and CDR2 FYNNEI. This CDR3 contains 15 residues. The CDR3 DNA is TGTGCCAGCAGTGAATATCCGGGGGGCACAGATACGCAGTATTTT. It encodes CASSEYPGGTDTQYF. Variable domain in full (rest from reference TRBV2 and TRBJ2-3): EPEVTQTPSHQVTQMGQEVILRCVPISNHLYFYWYRQILGQKVEFLVSFYNNEISEKSEIFDDQFSVERPDGSNFTLKIRSTKLEDSAMYFCASSEYPGGTDTQYFGPGTRLTVL.

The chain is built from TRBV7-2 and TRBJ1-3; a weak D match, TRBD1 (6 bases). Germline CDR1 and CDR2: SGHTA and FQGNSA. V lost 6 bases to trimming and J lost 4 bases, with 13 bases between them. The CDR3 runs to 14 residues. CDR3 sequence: CASRPQGYGNTIYF. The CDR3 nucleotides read TGTGCCAGCAGACCACAGGGATACGGAAACACCATATATTTT.

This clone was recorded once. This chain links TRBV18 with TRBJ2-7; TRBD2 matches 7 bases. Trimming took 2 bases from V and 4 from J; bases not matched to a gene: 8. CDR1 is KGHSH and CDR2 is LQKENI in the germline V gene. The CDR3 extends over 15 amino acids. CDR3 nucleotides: TGTGCCAGCTCACCAAAGGCGGGAGATTGGTACGAGCAGTACTTC. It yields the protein CASSPKAGDWYEQYF. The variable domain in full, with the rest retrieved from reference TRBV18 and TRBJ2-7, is NAGVMQNPRHLVRRRGQEARLRCSPMKGHSHVYWYRQLPEEGLKFMVYLQKENIIDESGMPKERFSAEFPKEGPSILRIQQVVRGDSAAYFCASSPKAGDWYEQYFGPGTRLTVT.

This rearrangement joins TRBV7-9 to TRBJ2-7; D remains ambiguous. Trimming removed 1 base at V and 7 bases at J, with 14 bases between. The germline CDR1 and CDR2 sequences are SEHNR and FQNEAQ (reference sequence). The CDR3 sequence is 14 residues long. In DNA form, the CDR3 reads TGTGCCAGCAGCTTAGGAACACCTCCGTTGGAGCAGTACTTC. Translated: CASSLGTPPLEQYF.

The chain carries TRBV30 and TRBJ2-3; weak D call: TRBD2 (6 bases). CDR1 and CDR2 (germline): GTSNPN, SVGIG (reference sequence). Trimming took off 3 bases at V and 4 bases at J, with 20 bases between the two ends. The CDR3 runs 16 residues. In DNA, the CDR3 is TGTGCCTGGAGCGAGGGTAGCTATAAGCGGGCAGATACGCAGTATTTT. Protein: CAWSEGSYKRADTQYF.

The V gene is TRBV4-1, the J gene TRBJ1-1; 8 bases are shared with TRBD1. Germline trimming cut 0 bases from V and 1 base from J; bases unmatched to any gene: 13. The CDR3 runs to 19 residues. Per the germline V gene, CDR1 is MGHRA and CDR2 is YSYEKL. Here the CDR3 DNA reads TGCGCCAGCAGCCAAGACCCCGTGGGCAGGGGGCTTGGGAACACTGAAGCTTTCTTT. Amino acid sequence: CASSQDPVGRGLGNTEAFF.

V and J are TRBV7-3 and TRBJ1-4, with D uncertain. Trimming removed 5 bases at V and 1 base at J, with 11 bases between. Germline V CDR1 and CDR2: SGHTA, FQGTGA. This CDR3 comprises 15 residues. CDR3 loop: CASSPGLRTNEKLFF. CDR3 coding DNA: TGTGCCAGCAGCCCCGGGTTGAGAACTAATGAAAAACTGTTTTTT.

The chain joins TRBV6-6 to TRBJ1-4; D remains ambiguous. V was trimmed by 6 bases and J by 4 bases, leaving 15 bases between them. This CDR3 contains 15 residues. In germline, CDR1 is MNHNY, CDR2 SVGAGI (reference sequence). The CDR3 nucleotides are TGTGCCAGCAGCGCCCCGCGGGGAATTAATGAAAAACTGTTTTTT. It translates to CASSAPRGINEKLFF.